This is a list of T cell receptor beta chains from one sample in a study of CD8+ T cells in alopecia areata. The method was immunoSEQ multiplex PCR; TCRdb's version includes in-frame clones alone and lacks a portion of them. The data show 200,000 to 250,000 clones, with 30% to 40% seen just once and around 0.48% held by the top ten. The sequenced sample was CD4+ T cells sorted from blood, obtained between weeks 30 and 35, from a patient treated with tofacitinib. The receptors stem from a human donor with alopecia areata. CDR3s include the opening cysteine and the closing phenylalanine or tryptophan. Each record gives: D gene, clone size, CDR3 length, V gene, J gene, CDR3 protein, CDR3 DNA. The D gene is left open where the match is weak. Some rows have no size entry. The others give once, few or many, or a class for an expanded clone.

>NA|NA|14|TRBV5-4|TRBJ2-5
CASSLSAFQETQYF
TGTGCCAGCAGCTTGTCAGCGTTTCAAGAGACCCAGTACTTC
>TRBD1|few|14|TRBV14|TRBJ1-2
CASSQDVTGVGYTF
TGTGCCAGCAGCCAAGATGTTACAGGGGTTGGCTACACCTTC
>TRBD2|few|14|TRBV5-1|TRBJ2-7
CASSLKLAGAEQYF
TGCGCCAGCAGCTTGAAACTAGCGGGAGCCGAGCAGTACTTC
>TRBD1|once|12|TRBV30|TRBJ2-7
CAWRDRFYEQYF
TGTGCCTGGAGGGACAGGTTCTACGAGCAGTACTTC
>TRBD1|NA|16|TRBV9|TRBJ2-5
CASSSNTGGGGETQYF
TGTGCCAGCAGCAGTAACACAGGGGGCGGTGGAGAGACCCAGTACTTC
>NA|NA|14|TRBV5-6|TRBJ2-3
CASSRAAGADTQYF
TGTGCCAGCAGTAGGGCGGCAGGGGCAGATACGCAGTATTTT
>NA|once|16|TRBV15|TRBJ2-1
CATSSLARGNRNEQFF
TGTGCCACCAGCAGCCTCGCCCGGGGGAATAGGAATGAGCAGTTCTTC
>NA|NA|12|TRBV6-1|TRBJ2-2
CASTQNTGELFF
TGTGCCAGCACCCAGAACACCGGGGAGCTGTTTTTT
>NA|NA|13|TRBV18|TRBJ2-3
CASSPGSWDTQYF
TGTGCCAGCTCACCTGGGTCTTGGGATACGCAGTATTTT
>TRBD1|NA|15|TRBV6-5|TRBJ1-3
CASSGQGFAGNTIYF
TGTGCCAGCAGTGGACAGGGGTTCGCTGGAAACACCATATATTTT
>NA|few|11|TRBV20-1|TRBJ2-3
CSYPKGDTQYF
TGCAGTTATCCTAAGGGAGATACGCAGTATTTT
>NA|few|14|TRBV6-1|TRBJ1-4
CASSEAGTVEKLFF
TGTGCCAGCAGTGAAGCCGGGACGGTAGAAAAACTGTTTTTT
>NA|NA|16|TRBV11-2|TRBJ2-1
CASSLGGQGGHNEQFF
TGTGCCAGCAGCTTAGGCGGCCAGGGAGGTCACAATGAGCAGTTCTTC
>NA|few|15|TRBV19|TRBJ1-4
CASRPSATTNEKLFF
TGTGCCAGTAGGCCATCAGCGACCACTAATGAAAAACTGTTTTTT
>TRBD2|NA|18|TRBV5-1|TRBJ2-3
CASSSRPSGGPAPDTQYF
TGCGCCAGCAGCTCGCGTCCTAGCGGGGGCCCCGCCCCAGATACGCAGTATTTT
>TRBD1|once|16|TRBV5-1|TRBJ1-2
CASSLEARTGVDGYTF
TGCGCCAGCAGCTTGGAAGCTCGGACAGGGGTCGATGGCTACACCTTC
>NA|NA|14|TRBV29-1|TRBJ2-3
CSVLGAGSTDTQYF
TGCAGCGTCCTGGGGGCGGGAAGCACAGATACGCAGTATTTT
>NA|NA|14|TRBV7-3|TRBJ1-2
CASSPGGAQNGYTF
TGTGCCAGCAGCCCCGGGGGGGCGCAAAATGGCTACACCTTC
>TRBD1|NA|14|TRBV29-1|TRBJ1-1
CSVAGQGAKTEAFF
TGCAGCGTCGCGGGACAGGGGGCGAAAACTGAAGCTTTCTTT
>NA|NA|14|TRBV27|TRBJ2-7
CASSSVYSTTEQYF
TGTGCCAGCAGTTCCGTCTATTCAACCACCGAGCAGTACTTC
>TRBD1|few|15|TRBV30|TRBJ1-1
CAGRTGMVGNTEAFF
TGTGCCGGACGGACAGGGATGGTCGGGAACACTGAAGCTTTCTTT
>NA|NA|15|TRBV5-6|TRBJ1-1
CASSHIQEMNTEAFF
TGTGCCAGCAGCCACATACAGGAGATGAACACTGAAGCTTTCTTT
>NA|few|16|TRBV5-8|TRBJ2-3
CASSLLSAGRTDTQYF
TGTGCCAGCAGCTTGTTGTCGGCAGGCCGCACAGATACGCAGTATTTT
>TRBD1|NA|16|TRBV7-6|TRBJ1-6
CASSTTQGARNAPLHF
TGTGCCAGCAGCACCACACAGGGGGCGCGTAATGCACCCCTCCACTTT
>NA|few|13|TRBV25-1|TRBJ1-1
CASRGQLNTEAFF
TGTGCCAGCCGAGGGCAGCTTAACACTGAAGCTTTCTTT
>TRBD1|NA|17|TRBV7-9|TRBJ1-2
CASSGDSPQGSNYGYTF
TGTGCCAGCAGCGGCGATTCCCCACAGGGGTCTAACTATGGCTACACCTTC
>NA|NA|14|TRBV11-2|TRBJ1-2
CASSNLRNYYGYTF
TGTGCCAGCAGCAACCTCAGGAACTACTATGGCTACACCTTC
>NA|NA|18|TRBV27|TRBJ2-7
CASSVLSGTSKRPYEQYF
TGTGCCAGCAGTGTACTTTCCGGGACGTCCAAGCGTCCCTACGAGCAGTACTTC
>TRBD2|NA|16|TRBV4-1|TRBJ2-1
CASSARDYLSYNEQFF
TGCGCCAGCAGCGCCCGGGACTACCTCTCCTACAATGAGCAGTTCTTC
>TRBD1|NA|16|TRBV11-2|TRBJ1-2
CASSPLGQGAYYGYTF
TGTGCCAGCAGCCCCTTAGGACAGGGGGCTTACTATGGCTACACCTTC
>NA|few|15|TRBV7-3|TRBJ2-4
CASSPSGAAINIQYF
TGTGCCAGCAGCCCTAGTGGTGCAGCAATAAACATTCAGTACTTC
>NA|NA|15|TRBV30|TRBJ2-1
CAWSRGPAPSNEQFF
TGTGCCTGGAGTCGGGGCCCAGCACCATCCAATGAGCAGTTCTTC
>TRBD1|NA|15|TRBV29-1|TRBJ1-1
CSTTFGQGARTEAFF
TGCAGTACAACTTTTGGACAGGGGGCGAGGACTGAAGCTTTCTTT
>NA|many|14|TRBV6-5|TRBJ2-7
CASRRQGSGNEQYF
TGTGCCAGCAGACGTCAGGGCTCAGGGAACGAGCAGTACTTC
>NA|NA|12|TRBV7-9|TRBJ2-3
CASSPSPDTQYF
TGTGCCAGCAGCCCCTCTCCAGATACGCAGTATTTT
>TRBD2|NA|14|TRBV7-2|TRBJ2-2
CASSLRGGSEELFF
TGTGCCAGCAGCCTAAGGGGCGGGAGTGAGGAGCTGTTTTTT
>NA|few|14|TRBV18|TRBJ2-5
CASSPKDTQETQYF
TGTGCCAGCTCACCTAAAGACACCCAAGAGACCCAGTACTTC
>TRBD2|NA|16|TRBV19|TRBJ2-1
CASSTILAGGSGEQFF
TGTGCCAGTAGTACTATACTAGCGGGAGGGAGCGGTGAGCAGTTCTTC
>NA|NA|18|TRBV5-1|TRBJ1-3
CASSPGGTAMEAGNTIYF
TGCGCCAGCAGCCCCGGTGGAACAGCCATGGAGGCTGGAAACACCATATATTTT
>NA|NA|13|TRBV5-6|TRBJ2-1
CASSLADGDEQFF
TGTGCCAGCAGCTTGGCCGATGGGGATGAGCAGTTCTTC
>TRBD1|many|15|TRBV13|TRBJ2-5
CASSTRQGRKETQYF
TGTGCCAGCAGCACCCGACAGGGTAGGAAGGAGACCCAGTACTTC
>NA|few|16|TRBV29-1|TRBJ2-3
CSVEDRTRQGADTQYF
TGCAGCGTTGAAGATCGAACCCGGCAGGGTGCCGATACGCAGTATTTT
>NA|NA|16|TRBV7-2|TRBJ2-6
CASSLAVGSGANVLTF
TGTGCCAGCAGCTTAGCGGTGGGCTCTGGGGCCAACGTCCTGACTTTC
>NA|NA|16|TRBV18|TRBJ1-1
CASSPRQAGENTEAFF
TGTGCCAGCTCACCACGTCAGGCCGGGGAGAACACTGAAGCTTTCTTT
>NA|NA|14|TRBV5-1|TRBJ2-3
CASRVQTTADTQYF
TGCGCCAGCAGGGTCCAAACTACGGCAGATACGCAGTATTTT
>TRBD1|NA|13|TRBV6-1|TRBJ1-6
CASGGQNNSPLHF
TGTGCCAGTGGGGGACAGAATAATTCACCCCTCCACTTT
>TRBD1|few|11|TRBV10-1|TRBJ2-7
CASGTGNEQYF
TGCGCCAGCGGGACAGGGAACGAGCAGTACTTC
>NA|NA|11|TRBV29-1|TRBJ2-4
CSVPGLDIQYF
TGCAGCGTTCCAGGGTTGGACATTCAGTACTTC
>NA|few|15|TRBV19|TRBJ1-1
CASSIGPAVNTEAFF
TGTGCCAGTAGTATCGGTCCGGCGGTGAACACTGAAGCTTTCTTT
>TRBD1|NA|15|TRBV6-6|TRBJ1-2
CASSDLGQSNYGYTF
TGTGCCAGCAGCGACTTGGGACAGTCTAACTATGGCTACACCTTC
>NA|NA|16|TRBV4-1|TRBJ2-1
CASSLHPSRSGNEQFF
TGCGCCAGCAGCCTCCACCCGTCGAGGTCAGGCAATGAGCAGTTCTTC
>TRBD1|few|14|TRBV30|TRBJ1-5
CACAAGGGNQPQHF
TGTGCCTGCGCCGCAGGGGGCGGCAATCAGCCCCAGCATTTT
>NA|few|13|TRBV16|TRBJ1-2
CASSQFPGNGYTF
TGTGCCAGCAGCCAATTCCCAGGGAACGGCTACACCTTC
>TRBD2|NA|16|TRBV5-4|TRBJ2-1
CASSLALASGYNEQFF
TGTGCCAGCAGCTTGGCCTTGGCTAGCGGCTACAATGAGCAGTTCTTC
>NA|NA|13|TRBV30|TRBJ1-5
CAWSVGSNQPQHF
TGTGCCTGGAGTGTAGGAAGCAATCAGCCCCAGCATTTT
>TRBD1|few|14|TRBV29-1|TRBJ1-6
CSVQTGGIDSPLHF
TGCAGCGTCCAGACAGGGGGCATTGATTCACCCCTCCACTTT
>NA|NA|15|TRBV5-4|TRBJ2-7
CASSPQWTKNHEQYF
TGTGCCAGCAGCCCCCAATGGACAAAGAACCACGAGCAGTACTTC
>NA|few|14|TRBV7-8|TRBJ1-2
CASSHRLSKYGYTF
TGTGCCAGCAGCCACCGACTCTCAAAGTATGGCTACACCTTC
>TRBD2|NA|15|TRBV6-1|TRBJ2-3
CASTSGRPSTDTQYF
TGTGCCAGCACGAGCGGGAGGCCTAGCACAGATACGCAGTATTTT
>TRBD1|NA|14|TRBV7-3|TRBJ1-2
CASSPTGDHYGYTF
TGTGCCAGCAGCCCGACAGGGGATCACTATGGCTACACCTTC